Listed here are 17 T cell receptor beta chains from one sample, sequenced in a study of T cell responses to AZD1222 COVID-19 vaccine. Some clones are missing from TCRdb's copy, which holds only in-frame ones; the method was immunoSEQ multiplex PCR. The sample carries 180,000 or so clones, just under 90% recorded once. The starting material was peripheral blood, obtained 28 days after the second dose of the MenACWY control vaccine. The origin of the receptors is an adult who received the MenACWY meningococcal vaccine as a control.

In its sample, this clone was seen a few times. Other DNA sequences within the sample encode an identical CDR3. The rearrangement links TRBV18 to TRBJ1-5; D is ambiguous. Trimming shortened V by 2 bases and J by 4 bases, and 6 bases separated the two germline ends. The CDR3 has 13 amino acids. Germline CDR1 and CDR2: KGHSH and LQKENI. The CDR3 DNA reads as TGTGCCAGCTCACCAGGCCCAAATCAGCCCCAGCATTTT. Residues: CASSPGPNQPQHF.

The chain uses TRBV19 and TRBJ1-2, with D unclear. This CDR3 is built from 14 residues. Germline-derived CDR1 and CDR2 are LNHDA and SQIVND (reference sequence). V was shortened by 1 base and J by 6 bases, with 12 bases between the two germline ends. The CDR3 here is CASSIVVPGDGYTF. CDR3 DNA: TGTGCCAGTAGTATAGTGGTGCCCGGGGATGGCTACACCTTC.

This rearrangement joins TRBV5-6 to TRBJ1-2; weak D call: TRBD1 (5 bases). The ends were cut back, 2 bases at V and 2 bases at J, with 13 bases in the middle. Per the germline V gene, CDR1 is SGHDT and CDR2 is YYEEEE. The CDR3 runs 15 residues. The CDR3 DNA follows: TGTGCCAGCAGCTTTCGACAGCCTTGGAACTATGGCTACACCTTC. This encodes CASSFRQPWNYGYTF. Full variable domain (rest looked up from reference TRBV5-6 and TRBJ1-2): DAGVTQSPTHLIKTRGQQVTLRCSPKSGHDTVSWYQQALGQGPQFIFQYYEEEERQRGNFPDRFSGHQFPNYSSELNVNALLLGDSALYLCASSFRQPWNYGYTFGSGTRLTVV.

The chain is built from TRBV19 and TRBJ2-4, with TRBD2 as a possible D gene (7 bases). CDR3 length equals 16 residues. V was trimmed by 5 bases and J by 8 bases, leaving 22 bases between them. CDR1 and CDR2 from the germline V gene are LNHDA and SQIVND (reference sequence). The chain's CDR3 is CASSLRLGGGEDIQYF. The DNA of the CDR3 is TGTGCCAGTAGTCTCCGGTTGGGAGGGGGGGAGGACATTCAGTACTTC.

Only one count was recorded for this clone. The genes are TRBV18 and TRBJ1-1; the D is unclear. Trimming left V 0 bases short and J 2 bases short, with 10 bases between. CDR3 length: 15 residues. CDR1 and CDR2 (germline): KGHSH, LQKENI. The CDR3 DNA is TGTGCCAGCTCACCACCCCAGACTGTTAACACTGAAGCTTTCTTT. It translates to CASSPPQTVNTEAFF.

V is TRBV12-3 or TRBV12-4 and J is TRBJ2-7; 8 nucleotides agree with TRBD2. The V segment lost 5 bases and the J segment 6 bases; nucleotides outside the gene matches: 6. The CDR3 covers 13 residues. Here the CDR3 reads CASSPRGGGEQYF. CDR3 DNA sequence: TGTGCCAGCAGTCCCCGGGGGGGCGGCGAGCAGTACTTC.

Concerning this clone itself: Other DNA sequences within the sample encode an identical CDR3. V gene TRBV10-3 combines with J gene TRBJ1-2, with D uncertain. The germline V gene has CDR1 ENHRY and CDR2 SYGVKD. This CDR3 contains 14 residues. The ends were cut back, 0 bases at V and 1 base at J, with 6 bases in the middle. The CDR3: CAISESGSNYGYTF. In nucleotides, the CDR3 is TGTGCCATCAGTGAGTCAGGCAGTAACTATGGCTACACCTTC.

The chain links TRBV6-5 to TRBJ2-1, with TRBD2 as a possible D gene (5 bases). V dropped 8 bases and J dropped 2 bases, with 10 bases sitting between them. Germline assignment: CDR1 MNHEY and CDR2 SVGAGI. This CDR3 contains 13 residues. The CDR3 spells CASQYGTYNEQFF. In DNA, the CDR3 is TGTGCCAGCCAGTACGGGACCTACAATGAGCAGTTCTTC.

The rearrangement links TRBV9 to TRBJ2-7; 9 positions agree with TRBD1. Unmatched junction bases numbered 6, after V lost 2 bases and J lost 3 bases. The V gene's germline CDR1 is SGDLS and CDR2 YYNGEE. The CDR3 has 15 residues. CDR3 sequence: CASSVEDRGIYEQYF. CDR3 bases: TGTGCCAGCAGCGTTGAGGACAGGGGAATCTACGAGCAGTACTTC.

This chain links TRBV2 with TRBJ2-3, with TRBD2 matching over 13 bases. Trimming took 5 bases from V and 3 from J; bases not matched to a gene: 2. Germline V gene data show CDR1 as SNHLY and CDR2 as FYNNEI. The CDR3 extends over 15 amino acids. Here the CDR3 reads CASSWGLAGTDTQYF. CDR3 coding DNA: TGTGCCAGCAGTTGGGGACTAGCGGGAACAGATACGCAGTATTTT.

The rearrangement joins TRBV24-1 to TRBJ1-5; no reliable D call. The CDR3 has 13 amino acids. V was shortened by 8 bases and J by 6 bases, with 13 bases between the two germline ends. Germline CDR1 and CDR2: KGHDR and SFDVKD. The DNA for the CDR3 is TGTGCCACCACGGCTTCATCGGGTCAGCCCCAGCATTTT. Translation: CATTASSGQPQHF.

V gene TRBV5-6 combines with J gene TRBJ1-4; possibly TRBD1 for D (5 bases). The CDR3 is 15 residues long. Trimming removed 0 bases at V and 8 bases at J, with 14 bases between. From germline, CDR1 is SGHDT and CDR2 YYEEEE. DNA for the CDR3: TGTGCCAGCAGCTTGGGATCCGGGGCGTGGGAAAAACTGTTTTTT. The encoded protein is CASSLGSGAWEKLFF.

J is TRBJ2-7 and V is TRBV6-5, with 12 positions matching TRBD2. The junction had 1 base not matched to a gene; V was cut back by 5 bases and J by 5 bases. Germline V gene sequence: CDR1 MNHEY, CDR2 SVGAGI. The CDR3 loop spans 13 amino acids. The CDR3 sequence is CASSRTSGDEQYF. CDR3 bases: TGTGCCAGCAGTCGGACTAGCGGGGACGAGCAGTACTTC.

The chain links TRBV10-1 to TRBJ1-2; 10 bases map to TRBD1. The CDR3 runs to 13 residues. CDR1 WNHNN and CDR2 SYGVQD come from the germline V gene (reference sequence). With V trimmed by 2 bases and J by 6 bases, 0 bases remained unmatched. Written as DNA, the CDR3 is TGCGCCAGCAGTGAGGGGACAGGGGATGGCTACACCTTC. It codes for CASSEGTGDGYTF.

This clone turned up a few times. The V gene is TRBV15, the J gene TRBJ2-7; 8 nucleotides agree with TRBD1. The V gene end was trimmed by 0 bases and the J gene end by 6 bases; junction bases not matched to a gene: 7. CDR1 is LNHNV and CDR2 is YYDKDF in the germline V gene (reference sequence). The CDR3 extends over 15 amino acids. The CDR3 protein is CATSRDRFRGREQYF. CDR3 DNA: TGTGCCACCAGCAGAGATCGGTTCAGGGGGCGCGAGCAGTACTTC.

The V call is TRBV6-6, the J call TRBJ1-2, with D perhaps TRBD1 (5 bases). The germline gives CDR1 MNHNY, CDR2 SVGAGI (reference sequence). V lost 4 bases to trimming and J lost 5 bases, with 17 bases between them. The CDR3 spans 15 residues. The CDR3 coding sequence is TGTGCCAGCAGTTTGACGGGGCCCGAGGCGTATGGCTACACCTTC. Encoded protein: CASSLTGPEAYGYTF.

The rearrangement uses TRBV28 and TRBJ1-3; no clear D gene. CDR3 length: 15 amino acids. Germline values: CDR1 MDHEN, CDR2 SYDVKM. Trimming took 3 bases from V and 0 from J, leaving 9 bases between them. CDR3 nucleotide sequence: TGTGCCAGCAGTTTGCGGGGAACCTCTGGAAACACCATATATTTT. This gives the protein CASSLRGTSGNTIYF. Full variable domain (missing parts from reference TRBV28 and TRBJ1-3): DVKVTQSSRYLVKRTGEKVFLECVQDMDHENMFWYRQDPGLGLRLIYFSYDVKMKEKGDIPEGYSVSREKKERFSLILESASTNQTSMYLCASSLRGTSGNTIYFGEGSWLTVV.